The 3 T cell receptor beta chains reported below all come from one sample, sequenced in a study of shared clonotypes between healthy human individuals. Method: immunoSEQ multiplex PCR; TCRdb's copy keeps in-frame clones and lacks some. Altogether roughly 1,500,000 clones are present, about 98% being singletons, with the ten largest covering about 0.45%. Sequenced material: naive CD4+ T cells sorted from blood. As to subset: CD45RA+ positively selected. The source of these receptors is a man aged 25 to 45 in good health.

The chain recombines TRBV6-6 with TRBJ2-7; D might be TRBD1 (6 bases). Trimming took 5 bases from V and 3 from J, leaving 11 bases between them. Germline V gives CDR1 MNHNY, CDR2 SVGAGI (reference sequence). The CDR3 is made up of 13 amino acids. CDR3 nucleotide sequence: TGTGCCAGCAGTCGGACAGACCGCTACGAGCAGTACTTC. It is translated as CASSRTDRYEQYF.

The chain is built from TRBV28 and TRBJ2-1; 7 bases align to TRBD1. Trimming at V came to 6 bases and at J to 4 bases, leaving 12 bases not matched to a gene. Germline V gene lookup returns CDR1 MDHEN and CDR2 SYDVKM. The CDR3 contains 16 residues. CDR3 bases: TGTGCCAGCAGCCTCACTTCGACAGGGCCTTACAATGAGCAGTTCTTC. Translated, it gives CASSLTSTGPYNEQFF.

This chain joins TRBV5-4 and TRBJ2-7; TRBD2 matches 7 bases. The CDR3 runs to 15 residues. Germline V lookup: CDR1 SGHNT, CDR2 YYREEE (reference sequence). Trimming removed 2 bases from V and 3 bases from J; junction bases left unmatched: 8. CDR3 nucleotide sequence: TGTGCCAGCAGCTTCCCTGGGGAGCGGGACTACGAGCAGTACTTC. Its translation: CASSFPGERDYEQYF.